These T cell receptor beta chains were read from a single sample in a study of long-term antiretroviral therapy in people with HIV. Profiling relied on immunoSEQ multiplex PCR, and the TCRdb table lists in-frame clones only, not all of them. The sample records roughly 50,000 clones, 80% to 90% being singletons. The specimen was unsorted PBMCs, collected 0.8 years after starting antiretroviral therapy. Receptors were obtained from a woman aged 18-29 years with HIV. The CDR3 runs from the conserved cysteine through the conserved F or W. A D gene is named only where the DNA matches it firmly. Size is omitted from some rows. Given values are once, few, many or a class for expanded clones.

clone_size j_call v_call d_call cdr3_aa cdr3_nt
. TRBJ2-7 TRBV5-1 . CASSLEARSYEQYF TGCGCCAGCAGCTTGGAAGCCAGATCCTACGAGCAGTACTTC
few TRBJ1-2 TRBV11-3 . CASSSGPKDYTF TGTGCCAGCAGCTCCGGGCCTAAGGACTACACCTTC
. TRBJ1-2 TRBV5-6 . CASSFRTTDGYTF TGTGCCAGCAGCTTTCGGACAACTGATGGCTACACCTTC
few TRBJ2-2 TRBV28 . CASSYFRQGFTGELFF TGTGCCAGCAGTTATTTTAGGCAGGGATTCACCGGGGAGCTGTTTTTT
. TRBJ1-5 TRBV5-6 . CASSLSDPWGNQPQHF TGTGCCAGCAGCTTATCTGATCCCTGGGGCAATCAGCCCCAGCATTTT
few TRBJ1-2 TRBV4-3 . CASSQGRYGYTF TGCGCCAGCAGCCAGGGACGGTATGGCTACACCTTC
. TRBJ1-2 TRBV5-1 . CASSTGWREMEFGGYTF TGCGCCAGTTCTACAGGGTGGAGGGAGATGGAGTTTGGTGGCTACACCTTC
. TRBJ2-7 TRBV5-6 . CASSLVRSYEQYF TGTGCCAGCAGCTTGGTGCGGTCCTACGAGCAGTACTTC
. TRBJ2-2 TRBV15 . CATSRDFKSGELFF TGTGCCACCAGCAGAGATTTTAAGTCCGGGGAGCTGTTTTTT
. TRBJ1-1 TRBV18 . CASSPDTEAFF TGTGCCAGCTCACCAGACACTGAAGCTTTCTTT
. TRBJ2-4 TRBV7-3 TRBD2 CARNGDYLITYKNIQYF TGTGCCAGAAATGGGGACTACCTTATTACTTATAAAAACATTCAGTACTTC
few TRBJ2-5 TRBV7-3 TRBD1 CASSLEGGAKTQYF TGTGCCAGCAGCTTGGAAGGGGGCGCAAAGACCCAGTACTTC
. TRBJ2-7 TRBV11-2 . CASSRPGHKSSYEQYF TGTGCCAGCAGCCGCCCGGGACATAAAAGCTCCTACGAGCAGTACTTC
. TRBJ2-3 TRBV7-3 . CASSFSSSGDTQYF TGTGCCAGCAGCTTCTCCAGCTCAGGGGATACGCAGTATTTT
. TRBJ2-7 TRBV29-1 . CSVERADQGSYEQYF TGCAGCGTTGAACGGGCAGACCAGGGGAGCTACGAGCAGTACTTC
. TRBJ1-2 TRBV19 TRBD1 CASRPPSGTADYGYTF TGTGCAAGCCGCCCCCCCTCCGGGACAGCTGACTATGGCTACACCTTC
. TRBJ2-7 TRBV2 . CASFALDFTYEQYF TGTGCCAGCTTCGCGCTGGATTTTACCTACGAGCAGTACTTC
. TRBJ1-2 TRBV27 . CASSSGAAYGYTF TGTGCCAGCAGTTCCGGGGCAGCCTATGGCTACACCTTC
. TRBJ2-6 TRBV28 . CASSLPGDPGANVLTF TGTGCCAGCAGTTTACCGGGAGACCCTGGGGCCAACGTCCTGACTTTC
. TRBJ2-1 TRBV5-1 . CASSLDGYYNEQFF TGCGCCAGCAGCTTGGACGGCTACTACAATGAGCAGTTCTTC
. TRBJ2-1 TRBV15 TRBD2 CATSRVLAGVDNEQFF TGTGCCACCAGCAGAGTGCTAGCGGGTGTAGACAATGAGCAGTTCTTC
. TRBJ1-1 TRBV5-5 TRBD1 CASYTRPGQGGTEAFF TGTGCCAGCTACACAAGACCGGGACAGGGGGGTACTGAAGCTTTCTTT
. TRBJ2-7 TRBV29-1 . CSALNPPGAYEQYF TGCAGCGCACTAAACCCCCCAGGGGCCTACGAGCAGTACTTC
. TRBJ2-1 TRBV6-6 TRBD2 CASSYTGTKDEQFF TGTGCCAGCAGTTACACCGGGACTAAAGATGAGCAGTTCTTC
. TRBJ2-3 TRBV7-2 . CASSLPDVTDTQYF TGTGCCAGCAGCTTACCGGACGTCACAGATACGCAGTATTTT
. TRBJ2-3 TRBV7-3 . CASSLTEFARDTQYF TGTGCCAGCAGCTTAACAGAGTTTGCCCGGGATACGCAGTATTTT
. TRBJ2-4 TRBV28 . CASRNPGILAKNIQYF TGTGCCAGCAGAAACCCAGGGATACTAGCCAAAAACATTCAGTACTTC
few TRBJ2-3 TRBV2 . CASSEMGDTQYF TGTGCCAGCAGTGAAATGGGAGATACGCAGTATTTT
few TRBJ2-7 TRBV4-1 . CASSLQLAYEQYF TGCGCCAGCAGCCTACAGCTAGCCTACGAGCAGTACTTC
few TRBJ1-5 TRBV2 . CASSGALSNQPQHF TGTGCCAGCAGTGGAGCCCTTAGCAATCAGCCCCAGCATTTT